The 25 T cell receptor beta chains listed next were all sequenced from one sample in a study of blood T cell repertoires in COVID-19. The method was immunoSEQ multiplex PCR; TCRdb's version includes in-frame clones alone and lacks a portion of them. This table has approximately 220,000 clones, about 88% appearing once. The source material was PBMCs or T cells enriched from blood (not recorded which). Source of these receptors: a young woman who had been exposed to COVID-19.

The rearrangement joins TRBV25-1 to TRBJ1-6, with 7 bases lining up with TRBD1. V lost 5 bases, J lost 10 bases, and 8 bases stayed unmatched. Germline V gene data show CDR1 as MGHDK and CDR2 as SYGVNS. This CDR3 is built from 14 residues. CDR3 in DNA: TGTGCCAGCAGTAGACAGGGTGTGAGGTCACCCCTCCACTTT. Its translation is CASSRQGVRSPLHF.

This clone appeared once. The V call is TRBV19, the J call TRBJ2-2, with 8 bases that match TRBD2. J was trimmed by 0 bases and V by 4 bases; bases with no gene match: 7. Germline CDR1 and CDR2: LNHDA and SQIVND (reference sequence). The CDR3 consists of 17 residues. The CDR3 nucleotides read TGTGCCAGTAGTAGGGTGACACTAGCGGCGAACACCGGGGAGCTGTTTTTT. It translates to CASSRVTLAANTGELFF.

The table lists this clone with a count of one. V is TRBV5-1 and J is TRBJ2-7; TRBD1 might be the D (6 bases). The CDR3 is made up of 14 amino acids. In germline, CDR1 is SGHRS, CDR2 YFSETQ. The germline V and J ends were trimmed by 3 bases and 3 bases, with 13 bases remaining between them. CDR3 DNA: TGCGCCAGCAGCTATACAGGGCCGGGCTACGAGCAGTACTTC. As protein: CASSYTGPGYEQYF.

The genes are TRBV28 and TRBJ2-7; no clear D gene. Germline loops: CDR1 MDHEN, CDR2 SYDVKM. The CDR3 runs to 13 residues. V lost 6 bases and J lost 2, with 11 bases in between. The CDR3 DNA sequence: TGTGCCAGCAGGCTGACATCTACCTACGAGCAGTACTTC. Its protein product is CASRLTSTYEQYF.

The rearrangement joins TRBV24-1 to TRBJ2-3; 7 nucleotides agree with TRBD1. The junction had 6 bases not matched to a gene; V was cut back by 5 bases and J by 5 bases. This CDR3 has 14 residues. The V gene's germline CDR1 is KGHDR and CDR2 SFDVKD. DNA of the CDR3: TGTGCCACCAGTGTTCAGGGGGTGATAGATACGCAGTATTTT. Translated, it gives CATSVQGVIDTQYF.

V usage is TRBV14 and J usage is TRBJ2-7; tentatively, D is TRBD1 (5 bases). Germline assignment: CDR1 SGHDN and CDR2 FVKESK. The CDR3 spans 15 residues. Between the trimmed V and J ends, which lost 1 base and 2 bases, there was a span of 12 bases. CDR3 residues: CASSQVFAGPYEQYF. The CDR3 DNA is TGTGCCAGCAGCCAAGTCTTCGCAGGGCCCTACGAGCAGTACTTC.

The V gene is TRBV29-1, the J gene TRBJ1-2, with 9 bases lining up with TRBD1. The CDR3 spans 15 residues. V dropped 6 bases and J dropped 0; count of bases not matched to a gene: 8. Germline loops: CDR1 SQVTM, CDR2 ANQGSEA. This chain's CDR3 is CSVGGQGNANYGYTF. The CDR3 nucleotides are TGCAGCGTGGGGGGACAGGGTAATGCTAACTATGGCTACACCTTC.

The CDR3 protein is CASSIVDGRVAFF. The CDR3 DNA follows: TGTGCCAGTAGTATAGTCGACGGGAGAGTAGCTTTCTTT. J is TRBJ1-1 and V is TRBV19; no firm D call. Germline CDR1 and CDR2: LNHDA and SQIVND (reference sequence). The V gene lost 1 base and the J gene lost 10 bases, with 13 bases spanning the gap. The CDR3 is 13 residues long.

V gene TRBV6-5 combines with J gene TRBJ1-2, with D perhaps matching TRBD1 (6 bases). V was pared by 6 bases and J by 7 bases, with 9 bases between. The length of the CDR3 is 11 residues. Germline-derived CDR1 and CDR2 are MNHEY and SVGAGI. Here the CDR3 reads CASSQGSGYTF. The CDR3, as DNA: TGTGCCAGCAGCCAGGGGAGTGGCTACACCTTC.

The CDR3 nucleotides are TGTGCCAGCAGCTTAGGAGACAACGCCTATAATTCACCCCTCCACTTT. Protein product: CASSLGDNAYNSPLHF. This chain connects TRBV7-2 to TRBJ1-6; D remains unclear. The germline V and J ends were trimmed by 1 base and 2 bases, with 9 bases remaining between them. The germline gives CDR1 SGHTA, CDR2 FQGNSA. CDR3 length: 16 amino acids.

The chain uses TRBV2 and TRBJ1-4; the D is unclear. V lost 4 bases, J lost 1 base, and 7 bases lay in between. Germline V gives CDR1 SNHLY, CDR2 FYNNEI. This CDR3 is 14 amino acids long. Here the CDR3 DNA reads TGTGCCAGCAGTGTACAGAGAACTAATGAAAAACTGTTTTTT. As protein: CASSVQRTNEKLFF.

This chain links TRBV24-1 with TRBJ2-5; 7 bases map to TRBD2. V lost 4 bases, J lost 2 bases, and 3 bases stayed unmatched. There are 14 residues in the CDR3. CDR1 and CDR2 (germline): KGHDR, SFDVKD. In nucleotides, the CDR3 is TGTGCCACCAGTGACGGGACTAAACAAGAGACCCAGTACTTC. It specifies CATSDGTKQETQYF.

The V call is TRBV5-1, the J call TRBJ2-7; 12 nucleotides match TRBD1. Germline CDR1 is SGHRS and CDR2 is YFSETQ. Unmatched junction bases numbered 7, after V lost 0 bases and J lost 6 bases. The CDR3 consists of 16 residues. The CDR3 DNA reads as TGCGCCAGCAGCTTGGATCCGGGACAGGGGGCGCGCGAGCAGTACTTC. Its protein is CASSLDPGQGAREQYF.

This chain uses TRBV5-1 with TRBJ1-1; 10 positions agree with TRBD1. CDR1 and CDR2 from the germline V gene are SGHRS and YFSETQ. Trimming removed 0 bases from V and 4 bases from J; junction bases left unmatched: 6. The length of the CDR3 is 16 residues. The CDR3: CASSLGDRGPGTEAFF. The CDR3 nucleotides are TGCGCCAGCAGCTTGGGCGACAGGGGGCCGGGCACTGAAGCTTTCTTT. The full variable domain, completed using reference TRBV5-1 and TRBJ1-1, is KAGVTQTPRYLIKTRGQQVTLSCSPISGHRSVSWYQQTPGQGLQFLFEYFSETQRNKGNFPGRFSGRQFSNSRSEMNVSTLELGDSALYLCASSLGDRGPGTEAFFGQGTRLTVV.

This chain uses TRBV5-1 with TRBJ2-2; the match to TRBD1 covers 8 bases. The germline V gene has CDR1 SGHRS and CDR2 YFSETQ. The V segment lost 4 bases and the J segment 0 bases; nucleotides outside the gene matches: 5. The CDR3 consists of 16 residues. CDR3 loop: CASSMWTGTNTGELFF. Written as DNA, the CDR3 is TGCGCCAGCAGCATGTGGACAGGGACGAACACCGGGGAGCTGTTTTTT.

The chain joins TRBV9 to TRBJ1-2, with 9 positions matching TRBD1. This CDR3 region has 14 residues. The V and J ends lost 0 bases and 3 bases, in that order; junction bases with no gene match: 0. Germline values: CDR1 SGDLS, CDR2 YYNGEE. Written as DNA, the CDR3 is TGTGCCAGCAGCGTAGGGACAGGGGACTATGGCTACACCTTC. Its translation is CASSVGTGDYGYTF.

The genes are TRBV12-2 and TRBJ1-2. TRBV12-2 is tagged as a pseudogene. The CDR3 consists of 17 residues. CDR3 sequence (DNA): TGTGCAAGTCGCTTATTCGACTTACCCACCTCATATTATGGCTACACCTTC. This encodes CASRLFDLPTSYYGYTF.

The chain links TRBV30 to TRBJ2-5, with 9 positions matching TRBD2. Germline CDR1 and CDR2: GTSNPN and SVGIG (reference sequence). The CDR3 has 15 residues. With V trimmed by 7 bases and J by 3 bases, 12 bases remained unmatched. CDR3 DNA: TGTGCCTACCGACCATGGGTAGCGGGGGAAGAGACCCAGTACTTC. It encodes CAYRPWVAGEETQYF.

The CDR3 coding sequence is TGTGCCAGCAGCCGGGGGGGCCTTAACACTGAAGCTTTCTTT. Its protein is CASSRGGLNTEAFF. The chain recombines TRBV7-9 with TRBJ1-1; D may be TRBD1 (6 bases). The CDR3 loop spans 14 amino acids. The V gene lost 5 bases and the J gene lost 2 bases, with 12 bases spanning the gap. Germline lookup yields CDR1 SEHNR and CDR2 FQNEAQ (reference sequence).

This chain connects TRBV2 to TRBJ1-2, with D maybe TRBD1 (5 bases). V shed 5 bases and J shed 0 bases, with 13 bases lying between them. The CDR3 covers 15 residues. Germline loops: CDR1 SNHLY, CDR2 FYNNEI. The CDR3 DNA reads TGTGCCAGCAGTCGGCGGGGACCAACTAACTATGGCTACACCTTC. Its protein product is CASSRRGPTNYGYTF.

The rearrangement uses TRBV12-3 or TRBV12-4 and TRBJ1-4; D is possibly TRBD1 (6 bases). Trimming shortened V by 7 bases and J by 8 bases, and 14 bases separated the two germline ends. This CDR3 is built from 13 residues. The CDR3 bases are TGTGCCAGCAACCGAGGGGGGGCGGAAAAACTGTTTTTT. Translated: CASNRGGAEKLFF.

V and J are TRBV2 and TRBJ1-4; perhaps TRBD1 as D (5 bases). The V and J ends lost 6 bases and 6 bases respectively, with 8 bases between them. The CDR3 runs 12 residues. The germline CDR1 and CDR2 sequences are SNHLY and FYNNEI. The CDR3 DNA follows: TGTGCCAGCAGGGAGGGGTATGAAAAACTGTTTTTT. This codes for CASREGYEKLFF.

The CDR3 is CASSQERGLVHYEQYF. In nucleotides, the CDR3 is TGTGCCAGCAGCCAAGAAAGGGGACTAGTTCACTACGAGCAGTACTTC. The chain combines TRBV4-2 with TRBJ2-7; 8 nucleotides match TRBD2. The CDR3 is 16 residues long. The ends lost 0 bases at V and 3 bases at J; junction bases unmatched: 7. Germline values: CDR1 LGHNA, CDR2 YNFKEQ.

The chain combines TRBV9 with TRBJ1-1, with unresolved D. V shed 1 base and J shed 4 bases, with 14 bases lying between them. The CDR3 covers 15 residues. CDR1 and CDR2 from the germline V gene are SGDLS and YYNGEE. The CDR3 DNA reads as TGTGCCAGCAGCGTAAACGTTGGAGTGCGCACTGAAGCTTTCTTT. Its translation is CASSVNVGVRTEAFF.

This sequence joins TRBV7-2 and TRBJ1-1; possible D gene TRBD1, 6 bases. This CDR3 has 15 residues. CDR1 SGHTA and CDR2 FQGNSA come from the germline V gene. Trimming stripped 5 bases from V and 4 bases from J, with 17 bases between. In DNA form, the CDR3 reads TGTGCCAGCAGCCCAATGCCGCCAGGGGCCACTGAAGCTTTCTTT. It codes for CASSPMPPGATEAFF.